A single sample gave rise to the 30 T cell receptor beta chains below, sequenced in a study of T cell responses to AZD1222 COVID-19 vaccine. The assay was immunoSEQ multiplex PCR, and TCRdb's table has in-frame clones only and misses some. The profile shows more than 95,000 clones, 90% of them singletons. The source material was peripheral blood, sampled on day 0 of AZD1222 vaccination. The receptors were gathered from an adult in good health.

The rearrangement joins TRBV28 to TRBJ2-6; no reliable D call. The germline V gene has CDR1 MDHEN and CDR2 SYDVKM. Trimming shortened V by 3 bases and J by 2 bases, and 5 bases separated the two germline ends. This CDR3 is built from 14 residues. In DNA form, the CDR3 reads TGTGCCAGCAGTTTTAGCACTGGGGCCAACGTCCTGACTTTC. Its translation: CASSFSTGANVLTF.

V is TRBV6-1 and J is TRBJ1-2; D unresolved. V was cut by 1 base and J by 7 bases, with 10 bases left in between. Germline CDR1 and CDR2: MNHNS and SASEGT. This CDR3 contains 13 residues. CDR3 sequence (DNA): TGTGCCAGCAGTGAAGGGAATCGCCCTGGCTACACCTTC. Translated: CASSEGNRPGYTF.

The chain joins TRBV2 to TRBJ2-5; 9 positions match TRBD1. The J segment lost 2 bases and the V segment lost 7 bases, leaving 8 bases of the junction unmatched. This CDR3 contains 15 residues. Germline CDR1 is SNHLY and CDR2 is FYNNEI. CDR3 in amino acids: CASTNRQGGQETQYF. CDR3 bases: TGTGCCAGCACCAATAGACAGGGGGGGCAAGAGACCCAGTACTTC.

J is TRBJ2-6 and V is TRBV7-9; D may be TRBD1 (5 bases). Trimming stripped 8 bases from V and 0 bases from J, with 11 bases between. The germline gives CDR1 SEHNR, CDR2 FQNEAQ (reference sequence). The CDR3 has 15 amino acids. The CDR3 nucleotides read TGTGCCAGCTCGGACACCTTCTCTGGGGCCAACGTCCTGACTTTC. It is translated as CASSDTFSGANVLTF.

The CDR3 loop reads CASSILGEQFF. The CDR3 nucleotides read TGTGCCAGTAGTATCTTGGGGGAGCAGTTCTTC. The rearrangement joins TRBV19 to TRBJ2-1; D remains ambiguous. The CDR3 loop spans 11 amino acids. V shed 3 bases and J shed 10 bases, with 7 bases lying between them. Germline V gives CDR1 LNHDA, CDR2 SQIVND (reference sequence).

V usage is TRBV6-5 and J usage is TRBJ1-2; D uncertain. Germline loops: CDR1 MNHEY, CDR2 SVGAGI. The CDR3 runs 15 residues. The ends were cut back, 0 bases at V and 3 bases at J, with 11 bases in the middle. The CDR3: CASSYSILADYGYTF. The CDR3 coding sequence is TGTGCCAGCAGTTACTCGATCCTAGCGGACTATGGCTACACCTTC.

About this clone: It is likely a read error, because the conserved phenylalanine at the end of the CDR3 is missing. The limits of the CDR3 on the DNA are not certain, so only TCRdb's listed CDR3 is given. The rearrangement joins TRBV7-7 to TRBJ1-2. The germline gives CDR1 SSHAT, CDR2 FNYEAQ (reference sequence). The CDR3 is 10 residues long, counting both termini. The CDR3 here is CASSLAYKGL.

The chain carries TRBV27 and TRBJ2-1; TRBD2 agrees at 15 bases. The CDR3 loop spans 20 amino acids. V shed 3 bases, J shed 3 bases, and the junction held 12 bases outside the gene matches. In germline, CDR1 is MNHEY, CDR2 SMNVEV (reference sequence). The CDR3 spells CASSLARTSGRGAGYNEQFF. CDR3 coding DNA: TGTGCCAGCAGTTTGGCTCGGACTAGCGGGAGGGGGGCCGGCTACAATGAGCAGTTCTTC.

V and J are TRBV28 and TRBJ1-2, with TRBD1 identical over 10 bases. Germline values: CDR1 MDHEN, CDR2 SYDVKM. V shed 8 bases and J 6 bases; nucleotides not matched to a gene: 6. This CDR3 is built from 13 residues. The CDR3 here is CASELGQGNGYTF. As DNA, the CDR3 is TGTGCCAGCGAACTGGGACAGGGGAATGGCTACACCTTC.

CDR3 region: CASSPLAGGRYEQYF. CDR3 sequence (DNA): TGTGCCAGCAGCCCTTTAGCGGGAGGTCGGTACGAGCAGTACTTC. The rearrangement links TRBV3-1 (or the pseudogene TRBV3-2) to TRBJ2-7, with TRBD2 matching 10 bases. Trimming took 4 bases from V and 4 from J; bases not matched to a gene: 7. Germline CDR1 and CDR2: LGHDT and YNNKEL (reference sequence). This CDR3 has 15 amino acids.

Only one count was recorded for this clone. The J gene is TRBJ2-2, the V gene TRBV3-1 (or the pseudogene TRBV3-2), with 9 bases matching TRBD2. Germline V CDR1 and CDR2: LGHDT, YNNKEL (reference sequence). J gave up 5 bases and V 4 bases, and 8 bases lay outside the gene matches. This CDR3 is 16 amino acids long. CDR3: CASSLAGGRATGELFF. DNA of the CDR3: TGTGCCAGCAGCCTGGCGGGCGGGAGGGCTACCGGGGAGCTGTTTTTT.

J is TRBJ2-1 and V is TRBV3-1 (or the pseudogene TRBV3-2), with a possible D match to TRBD2 (5 bases). The CDR3 is 15 residues long. V was trimmed by 4 bases and J by 0 bases, leaving 10 bases between them. Germline V gene data show CDR1 as LGHDT and CDR2 as YNNKEL (reference sequence). CDR3 loop: CASSPKRSSYNEQFF. The CDR3 DNA is TGTGCCAGCAGCCCGAAGCGGAGCTCCTACAATGAGCAGTTCTTC.

The chain links TRBV27 to TRBJ2-7; D unclear. CDR1 is MNHEY and CDR2 is SMNVEV in the germline V gene (reference sequence). This CDR3 is built from 13 residues. V lost 4 bases and J lost 2, with 9 bases in between. The CDR3 nucleotides read TGTGCCAGCAGTTCTACTCCAACCTACGAGCAGTACTTC. It encodes CASSSTPTYEQYF.

The CDR3 region has the DNA TGCGCCAGCAGCTTGGTAGCAGCCGCGGGAGAGACCCAGTACTTC. The encoded protein is CASSLVAAAGETQYF. The gene calls are TRBV5-1 and TRBJ2-5; possibly TRBD2 for D (5 bases). The V end lost 0 bases, the J end lost 4 bases, and 13 bases lay between the germline ends. The CDR3 has 15 residues. Germline V gives CDR1 SGHRS, CDR2 YFSETQ.

This chain uses TRBV10-3 with TRBJ2-1, with a possible D match to TRBD2 (6 bases). Germline V gene sequence: CDR1 ENHRY, CDR2 SYGVKD. V was pared by 3 bases and J by 4 bases, with 10 bases between. This CDR3 contains 14 residues. The CDR3 sequence: CAISDSGQYNEQFF. CDR3 sequence (DNA): TGTGCCATCAGTGATAGCGGCCAATACAATGAGCAGTTCTTC.

The chain uses TRBV6-5 and TRBJ1-1; 7 bases are a match to TRBD1. This CDR3 region has 15 residues. J lost 6 bases, V lost 6 bases, and 13 bases had no gene match. Germline loops: CDR1 MNHEY, CDR2 SVGAGI. CDR3 sequence: CASRLTGVSRAEAFF. CDR3 DNA: TGTGCCAGCAGGCTCACAGGGGTCTCTCGTGCTGAAGCTTTCTTT.

V and J are TRBV6-1 and TRBJ2-7, with a tentative D call TRBD2 (6 bases). Germline V gene sequence: CDR1 MNHNS, CDR2 SASEGT. V lost 3 bases and J lost 3, with 12 bases in between. The CDR3 is made up of 14 amino acids. CDR3 loop: CASSDGQGGYEQYF. The CDR3 DNA reads TGTGCCAGCAGTGACGGGCAGGGAGGCTACGAGCAGTACTTC.

The chain employs TRBV11-2 and TRBJ2-5, with a weak D call TRBD1 (5 bases). V shed 3 bases and J shed 2 bases, with 22 bases lying between them. The CDR3 is 18 residues long. Germline V gene lookup returns CDR1 SGHAT and CDR2 FQNNGV. CDR3 residues: CASSFFPRGKGRQETQYF. The CDR3, as DNA: TGTGCCAGCAGCTTTTTTCCTAGGGGAAAAGGACGGCAAGAGACCCAGTACTTC.

This chain uses TRBV27 with TRBJ1-5; TRBD1 is a possible D gene (6 bases). V was pared by 6 bases and J by 2 bases, with 14 bases between. Germline V gene lookup returns CDR1 MNHEY and CDR2 SMNVEV (reference sequence). CDR3 length: 15 amino acids. The CDR3 region is CASRLGGGGNQPQHF. The CDR3 bases are TGTGCCAGCAGACTAGGGGGAGGAGGCAATCAGCCCCAGCATTTT.

The gene calls are TRBV11-3 and TRBJ2-2, with 9 bases aligning to TRBD2. V was pared by 3 bases and J by 3 bases, with 8 bases of the junction left unmatched. The CDR3 runs 17 residues. The germline V gene has CDR1 SGHNT and CDR2 YENEEA. DNA for the CDR3: TGTGCCAGCAGCTTCGGCGGGAGGGCCGGGGACACCGGGGAGCTGTTTTTT. Amino acids: CASSFGGRAGDTGELFF.

This rearrangement joins TRBV9 to TRBJ2-5; 8 nucleotides line up with TRBD2. Germline loops: CDR1 SGDLS, CDR2 YYNGEE. With V trimmed by 4 bases and J by 5 bases, 13 bases remained unmatched. This CDR3 comprises 16 residues. The DNA of the CDR3 is TGTGCCAGCAGCCCCCACCCTAGCGGGCGGATGGAGACCCAGTACTTC. It yields the protein CASSPHPSGRMETQYF.

The chain carries TRBV18 and TRBJ1-1; D is unresolved. CDR1 KGHSH and CDR2 LQKENI come from the germline V gene. V lost 2 bases, J lost 0 bases, and 10 bases lay in between. CDR3 size: 15 residues. This chain's CDR3 is CASSPSSGMNTEAFF. The CDR3 coding sequence is TGTGCCAGCTCACCATCTTCGGGGATGAACACTGAAGCTTTCTTT.

This clone is a singleton in its sample. V gene TRBV2 combines with J gene TRBJ2-1, with TRBD2 as a possible D gene (6 bases). CDR3 size: 13 residues. V shed 7 bases and J shed 10 bases, with 17 bases lying between them. CDR1 and CDR2 from the germline V gene are SNHLY and FYNNEI. CDR3 protein: CASNEGGRHEQFF. In DNA form, the CDR3 reads TGTGCCAGCAACGAAGGAGGGCGACACGAGCAGTTCTTC.

V usage is TRBV7-9 and J usage is TRBJ2-2, with TRBD2 matching over 7 bases. The CDR3 runs to 16 residues. From germline, CDR1 is SEHNR and CDR2 FQNEAQ (reference sequence). Germline trimming cut 0 bases from V and 3 bases from J; bases unmatched to any gene: 4. The CDR3 DNA is TGTGCCAGCAGCTTAGCGGGAGGGGCGCACACCGGGGAGCTGTTTTTT. Translated: CASSLAGGAHTGELFF.

This chain connects TRBV6-1 to TRBJ2-1; 9 positions agree with TRBD2. Trimming at V came to 3 bases and at J to 9 bases, leaving 12 bases not matched to a gene. CDR1 MNHNS and CDR2 SASEGT come from the germline V gene. The CDR3 has 16 residues. CDR3 in amino acids: CASSDRLADRRSEQFF. Here the CDR3 DNA reads TGTGCCAGCAGTGATAGACTAGCGGACAGGAGGAGTGAGCAGTTCTTC.

The chain combines TRBV28 with TRBJ2-5; possibly TRBD2 for D (5 bases). Germline values: CDR1 MDHEN, CDR2 SYDVKM. This CDR3 has 15 residues. V lost 3 bases and J 2 bases, leaving 13 bases between the germline ends. CDR3 region: CASSFSSGRQETQYF. CDR3 nucleotide sequence: TGTGCCAGCAGTTTTAGTAGTGGGAGACAAGAGACCCAGTACTTC.

J is TRBJ2-1 and V is TRBV9; 9 nucleotides align to TRBD2. With V trimmed by 0 bases and J by 4 bases, 5 bases remained unmatched. This CDR3 is 16 amino acids long. Germline CDR1 and CDR2: SGDLS and YYNGEE. The CDR3 bases are TGTGCCAGCAGCGTAGACCCTAGCGGGGTTTACAATGAGCAGTTCTTC. Its translation is CASSVDPSGVYNEQFF. Based on the CDR3 plus reference TRBV9 and TRBJ2-1, the full variable domain is DSGVTQTPKHLITATGQRVTLRCSPRSGDLSVYWYQQSLDQGLQFLIQYYNGEERAKGNILERFSAQQFPDLHSELNLSSLELGDSALYFCASSVDPSGVYNEQFFGPGTRLTVL.

The V call is TRBV18, the J call TRBJ1-3; D is perhaps TRBD1 (5 bases). Germline CDR1 and CDR2: KGHSH and LQKENI. V lost 2 bases and J 0 bases, leaving 11 bases between the germline ends. CDR3 length equals 16 residues. CDR3 in DNA: TGTGCCAGCTCACCATGGGACCCTAACTCTGGAAACACCATATATTTT. Translating it yields CASSPWDPNSGNTIYF. The whole variable domain, remainder taken from reference TRBV18 and TRBJ1-3, is NAGVMQNPRHLVRRRGQEARLRCSPMKGHSHVYWYRQLPEEGLKFMVYLQKENIIDESGMPKERFSAEFPKEGPSILRIQQVVRGDSAAYFCASSPWDPNSGNTIYFGEGSWLTVV.

The chain has TRBV19 and TRBJ2-7; D is perhaps TRBD1 (5 bases). Germline CDR1 reads LNHDA; CDR2 reads SQIVND (reference sequence). The CDR3 contains 13 residues. V dropped 7 bases and J dropped 5 bases, with 15 bases sitting between them. This CDR3 reads CASKGRRANEQYF. CDR3 DNA sequence: TGTGCCAGTAAGGGGCGCCGAGCGAACGAGCAGTACTTC.

CDR3 coding DNA: TGTGCCAGCAGATTTACTAGCAGCGGGGCTCTCTATGGCTACACCTTC. Protein product: CASRFTSSGALYGYTF. The chain couples TRBV27 to TRBJ1-2; D is perhaps TRBD1 (5 bases). The ends were cut back, 6 bases at V and 4 bases at J, with 21 bases in the middle. Germline CDR1 is MNHEY and CDR2 is SMNVEV (reference sequence). The CDR3 is 16 amino acids.